The rows below give T cell receptor beta chains drawn from one sample of a study of blood T cell repertoires in COVID-19. Using immunoSEQ multiplex PCR, the repertoire was profiled, and TCRdb retains in-frame clones only, with some absent. The table has 360,000 or so clones, roughly four fifths seen once. Source material: PBMCs or T cells enriched from blood (not recorded which). Receptor source: a woman in her fifties or sixties who had recovered from COVID-19. Each CDR3 is given with its conserved first and last residue. D genes are given only for firm matches. Expanded clones get a size class; other rows say once, few or many, or leave the size out.

>TRBJ2-3|-|TRBV6-5|-
CASSSSQGTQYF
TGTGCCAGCAGCTCTTCACAGGGTACGCAGTATTTT
>TRBJ1-6|-|TRBV30|TRBD1
CAWSVPTGARNSPLHF
TGTGCCTGGAGTGTACCCACAGGGGCTCGAAATTCACCCCTCCACTTT
>TRBJ1-1|-|TRBV2|-
CASSEEVAGRAGGTEAFF
TGTGCCAGCAGTGAGGAGGTGGCAGGCCGCGCGGGGGGCACTGAAGCTTTCTTT
>TRBJ1-1|few|TRBV7-9|-
CAIRSNTEAFF
TGTGCCATCCGGTCGAACACTGAAGCTTTCTTT
>TRBJ2-5|-|TRBV1|-
CTSSQPALQAGRSQETQYF
TGCACCAGCAGCCAACCGGCTCTGCAAGCAGGGAGGTCGCAAGAGACCCAGTACTTC
>TRBJ2-1|-|TRBV9|-
CASSADGSSYNEQFF
TGTGCCAGCAGCGCAGACGGGAGCTCCTACAATGAGCAGTTCTTC
>TRBJ1-1|-|TRBV3-1/TRBV3-2|TRBD1
CASSRHGTGGYTEAFF
TGTGCCAGCAGCCGGCACGGGACAGGGGGCTACACTGAAGCTTTCTTT
>TRBJ2-5|-|TRBV6-5|-
CASRPSQETQYF
TGTGCCAGCAGGCCCAGCCAAGAGACCCAGTACTTC
>TRBJ1-1|-|TRBV2|-
CANGTLNTEAFF
TGTGCCAACGGGACACTAAACACTGAAGCTTTCTTT
>TRBJ1-1|-|TRBV7-9|-
CASSSITGGSANTEAFF
TGTGCCAGCAGCTCAATAACCGGAGGGTCCGCAAACACTGAAGCTTTCTTT
>TRBJ2-5|-|TRBV5-4|-
CASSLGGHIETQYF
TGTGCCAGCAGCTTGGGGGGGCACATTGAGACCCAGTACTTC
>TRBJ2-5|-|TRBV7-3|-
CASSLGAKETQYF
TGTGCCAGCAGCTTGGGGGCGAAAGAGACCCAGTACTTC
>TRBJ1-1|-|TRBV18|-
CASSPVQGSDTEAFF
TGTGCCAGCTCACCGGTACAGGGATCCGACACTGAAGCTTTCTTT